This T cell receptor beta chain derives from a study of neurological immune-mediated disorders. Study observations and caveats: The level of TCR clonal expansion was highest in patients with HTLV-1-associated myelopathy and lowest in multiple sclerosis, where it fell below the level seen in healthy controls.

Volunteers from a blood bank in Maryland, USA, constituted the healthy controls. On this clonotype: Its specificity is unknown.

CDR1 and CDR2 from the germline V gene are LGHDT and YNNKEL (reference sequence). The germline V and J ends were trimmed by 6 bases and 7 bases, with 10 bases remaining between them. The CDR3 is made up of 13 amino acids. 5'RACE with 10-nucleotide random UMIs produced the cDNA. TCRdb processed the 5' RACE reads anew with MiXCR; each CDR3 protein has one entry. In the table there are fewer than 90,000 distinct CDR3 sequences, 9% to 12% of which are singletons. The sequence was collected from a man between 40 and 49 years old in good health. The genes are TRBV3-1 and TRBJ1-6, with TRBD1 as a possible D gene (6 bases). The source material was PBMCs. CDR3 sequence: CASRGQRNSPLHF. The CDR3 region has the DNA TGTGCCAGCAGAGGACAGCGCAATTCACCCCTCCACTTT.